Listed here are 5 T cell receptor beta chains from one sample, sequenced in a study of cytomegalovirus exposure and HLA in healthy donors. PCR employed 60 Vbeta and 13 Jbeta primers. Produced via immunoSEQ multiplex PCR; TCRdb's table is partial and in-frame only. The sample records approximately 140,000 clones, 60% to 80% being singletons. The specimen sequenced was PBMCs. Source of these receptors: a female donor in good health and CMV-seronegative.

The DNA of the CDR3 is TGTGCCAGCAGTTACTCCAGGGTCCAAGAGACCCAGTACTTC. Amino acids: CASSYSRVQETQYF. V is TRBV6-6 and J is TRBJ2-5; TRBD1 might be the D (5 bases). V was pared by 0 bases and J by 1 base, with 6 bases between. The V gene's germline CDR1 is MNHNY and CDR2 SVGAGI (reference sequence). The CDR3 has 14 amino acids.

The rearrangement uses TRBV11-2 and TRBJ1-3; D gene ambiguous. Trimming removed 4 bases at V and 0 bases at J, with 10 bases between. Germline CDR1 is SGHAT and CDR2 is FQNNGV. The CDR3 totals 15 residues. The CDR3: CASSSQTFSGNTIYF. DNA of the CDR3: TGTGCCAGCAGCTCCCAGACTTTCTCTGGAAACACCATATATTTT.

This clone was counted between two and nine times. The rearrangement joins TRBV16 to TRBJ1-2; no clear D. V was clipped by 4 bases and J by 3 bases, with 9 bases between them. CDR3 length: 13 residues. Germline CDR1 and CDR2: KGHSY and FQNENV. CDR3 nucleotide sequence: TGTGCCAGCAGCCTTGGGCCGTACTATGGCTACACCTTC. It yields the protein CASSLGPYYGYTF.

With regard to this clone: Mismatch with germline at one junction end may stem from a read error. The V and J genes are TRBV7-9 and TRBJ2-7; D gene unclear. The CDR3 has 12 amino acids. Germline V CDR1 and CDR2: SEHNR, FQNEAQ (reference sequence). The CDR3 DNA is TGTTCCAGCAGCTTCTTCGGCTACGAGCAGTACTTC. Residues: CSSSFFGYEQYF.

This rearrangement joins TRBV4-2 to TRBJ2-1, with TRBD2 identical over 11 bases. The CDR3 runs to 16 residues. Germline-derived CDR1 and CDR2 are LGHNA and YNFKEQ. The ends lost 4 bases at V and 6 bases at J; junction bases unmatched: 8. The CDR3, as DNA: TGTGCCAGCAGCCCCGCAGGGACTAGCGGCCCCAATGAGCAGTTCTTC. Translation gives CASSPAGTSGPNEQFF.